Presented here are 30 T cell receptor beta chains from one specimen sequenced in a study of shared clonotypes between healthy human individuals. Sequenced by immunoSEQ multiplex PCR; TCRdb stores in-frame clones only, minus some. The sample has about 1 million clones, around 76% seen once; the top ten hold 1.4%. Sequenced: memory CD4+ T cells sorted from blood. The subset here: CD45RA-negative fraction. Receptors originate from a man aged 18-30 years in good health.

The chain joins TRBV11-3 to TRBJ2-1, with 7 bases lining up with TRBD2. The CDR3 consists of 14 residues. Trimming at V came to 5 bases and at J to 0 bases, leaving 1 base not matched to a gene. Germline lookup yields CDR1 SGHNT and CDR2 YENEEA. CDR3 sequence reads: CASSRTSSYNEQFF. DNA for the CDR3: TGTGCCAGCAGCCGGACTAGCTCCTACAATGAGCAGTTCTTC.

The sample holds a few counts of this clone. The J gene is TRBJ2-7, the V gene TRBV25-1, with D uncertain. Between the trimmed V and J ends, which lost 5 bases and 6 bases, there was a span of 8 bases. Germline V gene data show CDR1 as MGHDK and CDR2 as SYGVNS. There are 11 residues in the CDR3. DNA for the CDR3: TGTGCCAGCAGTCTGGCGAGCGAGCAGTACTTC. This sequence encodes CASSLASEQYF.

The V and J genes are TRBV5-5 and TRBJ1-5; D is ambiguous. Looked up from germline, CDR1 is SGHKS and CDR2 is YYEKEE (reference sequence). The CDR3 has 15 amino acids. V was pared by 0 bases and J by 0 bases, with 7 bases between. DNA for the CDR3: TGTGCCAGCAGCTTGGACGGTCATAGCAATCAGCCCCAGCATTTT. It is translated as CASSLDGHSNQPQHF. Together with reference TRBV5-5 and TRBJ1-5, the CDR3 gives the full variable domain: DAGVTQSPTHLIKTRGQQVTLRCSPISGHKSVSWYQQVLGQGPQFIFQYYEKEERGRGNFPDRFSARQFPNYSSELNVNALLLGDSALYLCASSLDGHSNQPQHFGDGTRLSIL.

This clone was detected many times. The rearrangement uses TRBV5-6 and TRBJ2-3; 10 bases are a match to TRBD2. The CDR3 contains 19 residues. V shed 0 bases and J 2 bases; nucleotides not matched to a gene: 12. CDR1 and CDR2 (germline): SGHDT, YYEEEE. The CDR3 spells CASSLVSLAGGLNTDTQYF. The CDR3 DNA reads TGTGCCAGCAGCTTGGTATCCTTAGCGGGGGGCCTCAACACAGATACGCAGTATTTT.

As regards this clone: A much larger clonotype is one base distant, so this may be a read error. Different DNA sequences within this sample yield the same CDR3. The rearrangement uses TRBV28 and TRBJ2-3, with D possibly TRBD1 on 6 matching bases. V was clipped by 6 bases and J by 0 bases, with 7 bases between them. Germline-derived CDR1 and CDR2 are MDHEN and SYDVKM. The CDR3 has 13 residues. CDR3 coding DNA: TGTGCCAGCAGCAGGGGAAGCACAGATACGCAGTATTTT. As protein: CASSRGSTDTQYF.

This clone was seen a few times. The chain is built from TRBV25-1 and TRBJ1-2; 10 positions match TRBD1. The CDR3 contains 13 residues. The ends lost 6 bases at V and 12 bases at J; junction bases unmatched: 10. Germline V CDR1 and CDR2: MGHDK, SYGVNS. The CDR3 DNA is TGTGCCAGCAGCCCGGGACAGGGGTTCTTAAACACCTTC. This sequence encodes CASSPGQGFLNTF.

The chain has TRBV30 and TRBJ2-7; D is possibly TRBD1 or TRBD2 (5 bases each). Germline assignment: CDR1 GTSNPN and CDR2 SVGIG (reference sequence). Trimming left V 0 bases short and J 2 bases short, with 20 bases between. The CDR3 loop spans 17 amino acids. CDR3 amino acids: CAWSVGRVTTGPYEQYF. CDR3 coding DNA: TGTGCCTGGAGTGTCGGCCGGGTTACTACGGGGCCCTACGAGCAGTACTTC.

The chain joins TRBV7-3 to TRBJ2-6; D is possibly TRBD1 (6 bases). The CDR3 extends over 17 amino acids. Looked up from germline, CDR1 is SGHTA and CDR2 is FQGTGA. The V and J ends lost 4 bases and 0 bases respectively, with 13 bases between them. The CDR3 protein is CASSYRPGDSGANVLTF. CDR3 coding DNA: TGTGCCAGCAGCTACCGACCAGGGGACTCTGGGGCCAACGTCCTGACTTTC.

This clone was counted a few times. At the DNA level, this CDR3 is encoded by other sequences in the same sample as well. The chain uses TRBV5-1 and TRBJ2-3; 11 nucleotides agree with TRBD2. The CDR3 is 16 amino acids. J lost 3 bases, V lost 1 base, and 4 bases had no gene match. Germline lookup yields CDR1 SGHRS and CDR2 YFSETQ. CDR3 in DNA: TGCGCCAGCAGCTTGACTAGCGGGAGAGGGACAGATACGCAGTATTTT. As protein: CASSLTSGRGTDTQYF.

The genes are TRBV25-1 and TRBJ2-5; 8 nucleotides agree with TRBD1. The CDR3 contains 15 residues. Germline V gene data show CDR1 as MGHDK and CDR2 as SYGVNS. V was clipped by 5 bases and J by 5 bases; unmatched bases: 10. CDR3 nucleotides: TGTGCCAGCAGTAAAGGACAGGGCTTTCGGGAGACCCAGTACTTC. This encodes CASSKGQGFRETQYF.

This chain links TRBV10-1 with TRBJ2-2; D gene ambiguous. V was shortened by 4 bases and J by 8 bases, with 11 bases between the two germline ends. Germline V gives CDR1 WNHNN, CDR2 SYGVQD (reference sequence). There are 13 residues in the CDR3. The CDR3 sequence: CASSGSWEGELFF. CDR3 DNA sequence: TGCGCCAGCAGTGGGTCATGGGAAGGGGAGCTGTTTTTT.

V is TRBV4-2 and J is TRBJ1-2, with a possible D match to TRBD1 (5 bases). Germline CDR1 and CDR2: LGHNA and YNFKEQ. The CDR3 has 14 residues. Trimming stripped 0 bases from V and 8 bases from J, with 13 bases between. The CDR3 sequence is CASSQDLRAAGYTF. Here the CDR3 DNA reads TGTGCCAGCAGCCAAGATCTCAGGGCGGCCGGCTACACCTTC.

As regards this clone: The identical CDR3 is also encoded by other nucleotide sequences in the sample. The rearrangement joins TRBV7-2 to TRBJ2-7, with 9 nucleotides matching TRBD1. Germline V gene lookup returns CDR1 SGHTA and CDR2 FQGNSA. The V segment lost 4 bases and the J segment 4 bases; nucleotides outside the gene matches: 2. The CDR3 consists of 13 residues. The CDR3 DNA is TGTGCCAGCAGCTCCGACAGGGGGTACGAGCAGTACTTC. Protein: CASSSDRGYEQYF. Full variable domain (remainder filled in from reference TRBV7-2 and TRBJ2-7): GAGVSQSPSNKVTEKGKDVELRCDPISGHTALYWYRQSLGQGLEFLIYFQGNSAPDKSGLPSDRFSAERTGGSVSTLTIQRTQQEDSAVYLCASSSDRGYEQYFGPGTRLTVT.

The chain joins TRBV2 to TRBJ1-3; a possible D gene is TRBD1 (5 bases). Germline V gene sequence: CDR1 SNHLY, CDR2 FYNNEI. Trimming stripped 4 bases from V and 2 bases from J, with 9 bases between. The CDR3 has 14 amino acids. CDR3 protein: CASSAGTAGNTIYF. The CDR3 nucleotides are TGTGCCAGCAGTGCCGGGACGGCTGGAAACACCATATATTTT.

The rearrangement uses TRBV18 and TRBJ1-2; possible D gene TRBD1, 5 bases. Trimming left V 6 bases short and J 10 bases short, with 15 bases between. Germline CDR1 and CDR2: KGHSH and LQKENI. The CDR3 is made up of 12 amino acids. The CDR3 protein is CASSPGPEVYTF. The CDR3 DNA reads TGTGCCAGCTCGCCGGGGCCAGAGGTCTACACCTTC. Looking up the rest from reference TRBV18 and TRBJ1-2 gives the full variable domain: NAGVMQNPRHLVRRRGQEARLRCSPMKGHSHVYWYRQLPEEGLKFMVYLQKENIIDESGMPKERFSAEFPKEGPSILRIQQVVRGDSAAYFCASSPGPEVYTFGSGTRLTVV.

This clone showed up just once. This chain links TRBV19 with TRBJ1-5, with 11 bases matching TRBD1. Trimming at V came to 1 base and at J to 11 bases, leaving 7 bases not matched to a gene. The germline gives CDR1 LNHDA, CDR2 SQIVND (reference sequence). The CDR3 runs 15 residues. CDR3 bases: TGTGCCAGTAGTATAGTGGGACAGGGGGTCGAAGCCCAGCATTTT. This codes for CASSIVGQGVEAQHF. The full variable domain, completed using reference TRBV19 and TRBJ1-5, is DGGITQSPKYLFRKEGQNVTLSCEQNLNHDAMYWYRQDPGQGLRLIYYSQIVNDFQKGDIAEGYSVSREKKESFPLTVTSAQKNPTAFYLCASSIVGQGVEAQHFGDGTRLSIL.

CDR3 loop: CASGLAGGREQYF. The CDR3 nucleotides are TGCGCCAGCGGACTAGCGGGGGGCAGAGAGCAGTACTTC. The V gene is TRBV5-1, the J gene TRBJ2-7; 14 bases map to TRBD2. V was clipped by 7 bases and J by 7 bases; unmatched bases: 4. CDR3 length equals 13 residues. Germline V gives CDR1 SGHRS, CDR2 YFSETQ. The whole variable domain, filled in from reference TRBV5-1 and TRBJ2-7, reads KAGVTQTPRYLIKTRGQQVTLSCSPISGHRSVSWYQQTPGQGLQFLFEYFSETQRNKGNFPGRFSGRQFSNSRSEMNVSTLELGDSALYLCASGLAGGREQYFGPGTRLTVT.

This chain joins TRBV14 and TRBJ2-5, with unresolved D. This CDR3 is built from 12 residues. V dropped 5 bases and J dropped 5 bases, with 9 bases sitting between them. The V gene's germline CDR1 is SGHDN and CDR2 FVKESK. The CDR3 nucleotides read TGTGCCAGCAGCTTATATTCGGAGACCCAGTACTTC. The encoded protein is CASSLYSETQYF.

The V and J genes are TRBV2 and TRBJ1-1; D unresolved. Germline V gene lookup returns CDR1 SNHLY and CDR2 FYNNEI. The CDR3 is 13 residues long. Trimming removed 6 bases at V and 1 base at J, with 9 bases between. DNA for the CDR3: TGTGCCAGCAGCTCCGAGACGAACACTGAAGCTTTCTTT. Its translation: CASSSETNTEAFF.

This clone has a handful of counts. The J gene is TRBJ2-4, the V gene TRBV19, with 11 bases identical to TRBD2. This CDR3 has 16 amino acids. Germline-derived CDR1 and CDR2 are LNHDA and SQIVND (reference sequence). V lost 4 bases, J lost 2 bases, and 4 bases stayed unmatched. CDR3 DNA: TGTGCCAGTAGTAGGGGACTAGCGGATACCAAAAACATTCAGTACTTC. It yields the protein CASSRGLADTKNIQYF.

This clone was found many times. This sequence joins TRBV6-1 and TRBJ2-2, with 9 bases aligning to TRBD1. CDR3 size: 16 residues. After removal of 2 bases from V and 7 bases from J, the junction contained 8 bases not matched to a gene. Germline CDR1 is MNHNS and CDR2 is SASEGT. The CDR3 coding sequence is TGTGCCAGCAGTGAATCACAGGGGGCGCTTAGCGGGGAGCTGTTTTTT. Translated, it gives CASSESQGALSGELFF.

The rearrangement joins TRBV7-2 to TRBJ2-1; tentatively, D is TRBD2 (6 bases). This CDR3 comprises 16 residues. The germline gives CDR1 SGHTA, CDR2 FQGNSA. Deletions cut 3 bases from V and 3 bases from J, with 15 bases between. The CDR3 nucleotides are TGTGCCAGCAGCTTTGGGCTAGCGACAATCTACAATGAGCAGTTCTTC. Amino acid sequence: CASSFGLATIYNEQFF.

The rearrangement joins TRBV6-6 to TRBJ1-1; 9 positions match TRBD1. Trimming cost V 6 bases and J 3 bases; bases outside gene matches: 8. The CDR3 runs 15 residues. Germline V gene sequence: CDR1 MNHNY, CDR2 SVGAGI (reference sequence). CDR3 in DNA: TGTGCCAGCAGCCAACCGACAGGGGGTTACACTGAAGCTTTCTTT. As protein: CASSQPTGGYTEAFF.

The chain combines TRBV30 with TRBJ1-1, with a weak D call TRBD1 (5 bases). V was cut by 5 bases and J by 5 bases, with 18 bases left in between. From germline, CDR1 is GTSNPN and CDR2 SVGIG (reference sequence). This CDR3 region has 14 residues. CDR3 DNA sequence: TGTGCCTGGGGGGTTCCAGGGAGAAAAACTGAAGCTTTCTTT. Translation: CAWGVPGRKTEAFF.

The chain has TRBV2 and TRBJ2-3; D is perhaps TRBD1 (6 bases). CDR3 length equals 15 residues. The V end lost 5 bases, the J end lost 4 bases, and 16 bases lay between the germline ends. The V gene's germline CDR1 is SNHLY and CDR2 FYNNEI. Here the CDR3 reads CASSQQGFNADTQYF. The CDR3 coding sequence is TGTGCCAGCAGTCAACAGGGATTTAATGCAGATACGCAGTATTTT.

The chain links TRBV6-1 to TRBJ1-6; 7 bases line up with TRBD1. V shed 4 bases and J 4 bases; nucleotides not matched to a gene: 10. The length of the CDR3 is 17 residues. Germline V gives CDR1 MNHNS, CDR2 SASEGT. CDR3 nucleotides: TGTGCCAGCAGTGGGGGGATGACAGGGAGGTATAATTCACCCCTCCACTTT. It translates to CASSGGMTGRYNSPLHF.

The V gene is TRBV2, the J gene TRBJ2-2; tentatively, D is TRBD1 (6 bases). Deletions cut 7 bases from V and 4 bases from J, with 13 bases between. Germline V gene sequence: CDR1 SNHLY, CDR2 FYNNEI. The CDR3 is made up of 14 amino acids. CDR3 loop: CASNQGSTTGELFF. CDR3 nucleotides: TGTGCCAGCAATCAGGGGTCGACCACCGGGGAGCTGTTTTTT.

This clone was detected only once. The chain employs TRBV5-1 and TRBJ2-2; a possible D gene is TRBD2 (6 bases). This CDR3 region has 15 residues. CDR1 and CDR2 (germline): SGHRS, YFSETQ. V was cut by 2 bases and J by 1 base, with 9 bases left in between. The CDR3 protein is CASSFGRENTGELFF. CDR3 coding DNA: TGCGCCAGCAGCTTTGGGCGGGAGAACACCGGGGAGCTGTTTTTT. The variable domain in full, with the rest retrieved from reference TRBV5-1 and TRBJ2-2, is KAGVTQTPRYLIKTRGQQVTLSCSPISGHRSVSWYQQTPGQGLQFLFEYFSETQRNKGNFPGRFSGRQFSNSRSEMNVSTLELGDSALYLCASSFGRENTGELFFGEGSRLTVL.

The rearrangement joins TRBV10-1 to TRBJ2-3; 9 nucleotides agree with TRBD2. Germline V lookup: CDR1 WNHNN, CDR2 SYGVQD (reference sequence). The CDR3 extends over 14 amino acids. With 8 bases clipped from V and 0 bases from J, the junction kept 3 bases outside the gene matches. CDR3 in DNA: TGCGCCAGCTGGGCGGGGGGGAGCACAGATACGCAGTATTTT. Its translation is CASWAGGSTDTQYF.

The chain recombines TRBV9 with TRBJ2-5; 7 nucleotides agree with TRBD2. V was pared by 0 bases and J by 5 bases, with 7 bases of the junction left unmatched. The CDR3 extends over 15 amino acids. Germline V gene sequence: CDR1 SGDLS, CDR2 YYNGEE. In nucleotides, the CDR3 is TGTGCCAGCAGCGTAGGACTAGCCAGTGGGGAGACCCAGTACTTC. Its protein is CASSVGLASGETQYF.